These 30 T cell receptor beta chains share one sample of origin, sequenced in a study of immune heterogeneity within non-small cell lung tumors. Template material for each sample was 600 ng of bulk tumor genomic DNA. Several biopsies per primary tumor were taken during surgery, spaced as far apart as possible. Surgery that was curative in intent was performed on patients with untreated, newly diagnosed non-small cell lung cancer. Amplifying TCR beta CDR3 involved multiplex PCR carried out with 32 V and 13 J primers. TCRdb used MiXCR to reprocess the multiplex PCR reads, holding one entry per CDR3 protein. The table includes roughly 2,900 distinct CDR3 sequences, approximately 25% detected once. Sequencing input: lung tumor tissue. These receptor sequences come from a female donor with non-small cell lung cancer.

J is TRBJ2-2 and V is TRBV20-1; 9 bases map to TRBD1. CDR1 and CDR2 from the germline V gene are DFQATT and SNEGSKA (reference sequence). The CDR3 totals 15 residues. The trim removed 2 bases at V and 7 bases at J, leaving 8 bases unmatched. The CDR3 DNA is TGCAGTGCTAGATCGACAGGGGGTTCCTACGGGGAGCTGTTTTTT. Amino acids: CSARSTGGSYGELFF.

This chain uses TRBV19 with TRBJ1-1; TRBD1 might be the D (5 bases). Trimming stripped 7 bases from V and 2 bases from J, with 14 bases between. The germline gives CDR1 LNHDA, CDR2 SQIVND (reference sequence). The CDR3 is 14 amino acids. In nucleotides, the CDR3 is TGTGCCAGTACCCCGGGACCGCGAAACACTGAAGCTTTCTTT. It encodes CASTPGPRNTEAFF.

The V and J genes are TRBV7-3 and TRBJ2-1, with 15 bases that match TRBD2. Germline-derived CDR1 and CDR2 are SGHTA and FQGTGA. The CDR3 totals 17 residues. The trim removed 2 bases at V and 10 bases at J, leaving 9 bases unmatched. CDR3: CASSLATGTSGRWEQFF. For the CDR3, the DNA is TGTGCCAGCAGCTTAGCTACCGGGACTAGCGGGAGGTGGGAGCAGTTCTTC.

The chain has TRBV7-3 and TRBJ2-3, with TRBD2 matching 8 bases. Germline V CDR1 and CDR2: SGHTA, FQGTGA. The CDR3 length is 15 residues. V dropped 9 bases and J dropped 3; count of bases not matched to a gene: 11. The chain's CDR3 is CARSQGLAGTDTQYF. The CDR3 nucleotides are TGTGCCAGAAGCCAAGGACTAGCCGGGACAGATACGCAGTATTTT.

This clonotype qualifies as medium-sized. This chain uses TRBV12-3 or TRBV12-4 with TRBJ2-7; 9 nucleotides match TRBD2. V shed 3 bases, J shed 4 bases, and the junction held 7 bases outside the gene matches. The CDR3 covers 15 residues. The CDR3 DNA follows: TGTGCCAGCAGTTTTAAGGCTAGCGGGGCTTACGAGCAGTACTTC. Amino acids: CASSFKASGAYEQYF.

This clonotype is judged medium-sized. The chain recombines TRBV12-3 or TRBV12-4 with TRBJ1-1, with no clear D. The CDR3 contains 11 residues. Trimming removed 9 bases at V and 7 bases at J, with 12 bases between. The CDR3 sequence is CASGSGHEAFF. Written as DNA, the CDR3 is TGTGCCAGTGGGTCGGGTCATGAAGCTTTCTTT.

The rearrangement links TRBV3-1 to TRBJ1-2, with 11 bases matching TRBD1. V shed 3 bases, J shed 0 bases, and the junction held 9 bases outside the gene matches. Germline V gene sequence: CDR1 LGHDT, CDR2 YNNKEL (reference sequence). This CDR3 region has 18 residues. CDR3 bases: TGTGCCAGCAGCCAGACTGGACAGGGGGCTGGAGCTAACTATGGCTACACCTTC. Protein product: CASSQTGQGAGANYGYTF.

This clonotype was seen a handful of times. CDR3 in DNA: TGCAGTGCTATAAAACAGGGGGCCTACGAGCAGTACTTC. The encoded protein is CSAIKQGAYEQYF. The V and J genes are TRBV20-1 and TRBJ2-7, with 8 bases aligning to TRBD1. CDR1 DFQATT and CDR2 SNEGSKA come from the germline V gene (reference sequence). CDR3 length: 13 amino acids. With 4 bases clipped from V and 2 bases from J, the junction kept 4 bases outside the gene matches.

This clonotype is medium-sized within its sample. This chain links TRBV10-1 with TRBJ2-1, with 9 nucleotides matching TRBD2. V lost 2 bases, J lost 2 bases, and 1 base stayed unmatched. Germline V lookup: CDR1 WNHNN, CDR2 SYGVQD (reference sequence). The CDR3 spans 15 residues. CDR3 nucleotide sequence: TGCGCCAGCAGTGAGGCTAGCGGGACCTACAATGAGCAGTTCTTC. It translates to CASSEASGTYNEQFF.

In this sample, this clonotype is medium-sized. The chain recombines TRBV28 with TRBJ2-7, with D maybe TRBD2 (5 bases). Per the germline V gene, CDR1 is MDHEN and CDR2 is SYDVKM. Trimming shortened V by 7 bases and J by 7 bases, and 20 bases separated the two germline ends. The CDR3 is made up of 14 amino acids. The CDR3 protein is CASTIQGSLYEQYF. CDR3 coding DNA: TGTGCCAGCACCATTCAAGGGAGCCTGTATGAGCAGTACTTC.

This rearrangement joins TRBV29-1 to TRBJ1-2, with 7 bases matching TRBD1. Germline loops: CDR1 SQVTM, CDR2 ANQGSEA. The junction had 15 bases not matched to a gene; V was cut back by 4 bases and J by 7 bases. The CDR3 runs to 15 residues. The CDR3 loop is CSVVPFSTGFGGYTF. In nucleotides, the CDR3 is TGCAGCGTTGTCCCCTTCTCGACAGGGTTTGGTGGCTACACCTTC.

This clonotype was counted between two and nine times. The chain couples TRBV6-1 to TRBJ2-3; 8 nucleotides align to TRBD2. The CDR3 has 13 amino acids. V was pared by 7 bases and J by 5 bases, with 5 bases of the junction left unmatched. Per the germline V gene, CDR1 is MNHNS and CDR2 is SASEGT. Written as DNA, the CDR3 is TGTGCCAGCAAGACTAGCGACATAGATACGCAGTATTTT. It yields the protein CASKTSDIDTQYF.

The chain has TRBV20-1 and TRBJ1-3; D gene ambiguous. CDR3 size: 11 residues. The V end was cut by 7 bases, the J end by 6 bases, with 10 bases between. From germline, CDR1 is DFQATT and CDR2 SNEGSKA (reference sequence). The CDR3 here is CSVELQNTIYF. The CDR3, as DNA: TGCAGTGTCGAATTACAAAACACCATATATTTT.

The table lists this clonotype with a few counts. The chain couples TRBV4-1 to TRBJ2-4; TRBD2 aligns across 7 bases. The germline gives CDR1 MGHRA, CDR2 YSYEKL. The CDR3 is 14 residues long. Germline trimming cut 4 bases from V and 8 bases from J; bases unmatched to any gene: 8. CDR3 nucleotide sequence: TGCGCCAGCAGCCGGGAGGGCTTGCGAGACATTCAGTACTTC. Protein sequence: CASSREGLRDIQYF.

This clonotype was detected only a few times. The rearrangement links TRBV10-1 to TRBJ2-2, with 11 nucleotides matching TRBD2. The CDR3 consists of 17 residues. The J segment lost 4 bases and the V segment lost 10 bases, leaving 14 bases of the junction unmatched. Germline-derived CDR1 and CDR2 are WNHNN and SYGVQD (reference sequence). For the CDR3, the DNA is TGCGCCATCAAACTAGCGGGAGATGTCGCGATCACCGGGGAGCTGTTTTTT. Protein product: CAIKLAGDVAITGELFF.

The J gene is TRBJ1-5, the V gene TRBV9; a weak D match, TRBD1 (5 bases). The CDR3 loop spans 15 amino acids. With 4 bases removed from V and 7 bases from J, the gap between germline ends came to 18 bases. Germline V gene lookup returns CDR1 SGDLS and CDR2 YYNGEE. The chain's CDR3 is CASSSSGGSGQPQHF. The CDR3 DNA follows: TGTGCCAGCAGCTCCAGCGGGGGGTCTGGGCAGCCCCAGCATTTT.

This chain joins TRBV7-2 and TRBJ2-1, with 9 bases lining up with TRBD2. The CDR3 is 15 amino acids. The germline V gene has CDR1 SGHTA and CDR2 FQGNSA. V shed 5 bases and J 4 bases; nucleotides not matched to a gene: 6. In DNA, the CDR3 is TGTGCCAGCAGCCTAGGGACTAGCCGATACAATGAGCAGTTCTTC. Translating gives CASSLGTSRYNEQFF.

The rearrangement links TRBV7-9 to TRBJ1-3, with a weak D call TRBD1 (6 bases). CDR1 is SEHNR, CDR2 FQNEAQ, per germline (reference sequence). Trimming stripped 4 bases from V and 2 bases from J, with 15 bases between. CDR3 length: 16 residues. The chain's CDR3 is CASSSGRTAAGNTIYF. The CDR3, as DNA: TGTGCCAGCAGCTCGGGCCGGACAGCAGCTGGAAACACCATATATTTT.

This clonotype is medium-sized by share. The rearrangement links TRBV27 to TRBJ2-1, with 8 bases matching TRBD2. V lost 6 bases, J lost 6 bases, and 10 bases stayed unmatched. CDR3 length equals 15 residues. CDR1 and CDR2 from the germline V gene are MNHEY and SMNVEV (reference sequence). The CDR3 nucleotides are TGTGCCAGCAGCTGGGAGGGACTAGTACGCAATGAGCAGTTCTTC. It specifies CASSWEGLVRNEQFF.

This clonotype qualifies as medium-sized. J is TRBJ1-2 and V is TRBV27; maybe TRBD1 (5 bases). The CDR3 extends over 14 amino acids. Germline V gives CDR1 MNHEY, CDR2 SMNVEV (reference sequence). With 3 bases removed from V and 4 bases from J, the gap between germline ends came to 12 bases. The DNA for the CDR3 is TGTGCCAGCAGTTTCGACAGAAGGGCCTATGGCTACACCTTC. Protein product: CASSFDRRAYGYTF.

Worth noting for this clonotype: A read error is possible here, since a much larger clone lies one base away. The V and J genes are TRBV20-1 and TRBJ2-3; 8 bases fit TRBD1. CDR1 and CDR2 (germline): DFQATT, SNEGSKA (reference sequence). After removal of 4 bases from V and 0 bases from J, the junction contained 6 bases not matched to a gene. There are 15 residues in the CDR3. CDR3 in amino acids: CSAIRGQVSTDTQYF. CDR3 coding DNA: TGCAGTGCTATAAGGGGACAGGTGAGCACAGATACGCAGTATTTT.

The chain joins TRBV19 to TRBJ1-1, with 8 bases identical to TRBD1. There are 15 residues in the CDR3. Trimming cost V 2 bases and J 1 base; bases outside gene matches: 3. Germline lookup yields CDR1 LNHDA and CDR2 SQIVND (reference sequence). This CDR3 reads CASSIQGAPNTEAFF. The CDR3 DNA reads as TGTGCCAGTAGTATACAGGGGGCACCGAACACTGAAGCTTTCTTT.

In its sample, this clonotype was seen a few times. The chain joins TRBV5-1 to TRBJ2-5, with TRBD1 matching 7 bases. The trim removed 4 bases at V and 1 base at J, leaving 10 bases unmatched. The CDR3 covers 16 residues. Germline CDR1 and CDR2: SGHRS and YFSETQ. The CDR3 sequence is CASSLDRVALQETQYF. The CDR3 DNA reads as TGCGCCAGCAGCCTAGACAGGGTAGCACTCCAAGAGACCCAGTACTTC.

This clonotype came up a few times. The chain combines TRBV3-1 with TRBJ2-7, with D maybe TRBD2 (7 bases). V was clipped by 8 bases and J by 1 base, with 18 bases between them. CDR1 is LGHDT and CDR2 is YNNKEL in the germline V gene (reference sequence). The CDR3 loop spans 15 amino acids. The CDR3 bases are TGTGCCAGCGCAAATCGGGGGGCTAATTCCTACGAGCAGTACTTC. Amino acids: CASANRGANSYEQYF.

This clonotype has just a few counts. The chain recombines TRBV11-3 with TRBJ2-3; D tentatively fits TRBD1 or TRBD2 (7 bases each). The V gene's germline CDR1 is SGHNT and CDR2 YENEEA. V shed 5 bases and J shed 4 bases, with 13 bases lying between them. The CDR3 has 14 residues. The CDR3 DNA follows: TGTGCCAGCAGCGGCAGGGGGGGGTCAGATACGCAGTATTTT. It is translated as CASSGRGGSDTQYF.

The rearrangement uses TRBV20-1 and TRBJ1-3, with 9 bases aligning to TRBD1. The junction had 12 bases not matched to a gene; V was cut back by 6 bases and J by 3 bases. The CDR3 runs 16 residues. Germline values: CDR1 DFQATT, CDR2 SNEGSKA (reference sequence). The CDR3 nucleotides read TGCAGTGCGAAAAAACCGACAGGGGGTGGTGGAAACACCATATATTTT. Its protein product is CSAKKPTGGGGNTIYF.

A note on this clonotype: A much larger clone differs from this one at a single base, so this may be a read error. This chain uses TRBV25-1 with TRBJ1-1; TRBD1 agrees at 8 bases. CDR1 and CDR2 (germline): MGHDK, SYGVNS. The CDR3 totals 15 residues. CDR3 sequence (DNA): TGTTCCAGCAGTGAGAGGACAGGGATGAACACTGAAGCTTTCTTT. This gives the protein CSSSERTGMNTEAFF.

This clonotype is labeled as large. As DNA, the CDR3 is TGTGCCAGCGGGACAGCCTACAATGAGCAGTTCTTC. It specifies CASGTAYNEQFF. The chain couples TRBV19 to TRBJ2-1, with TRBD1 matching 7 bases. Germline V CDR1 and CDR2: LNHDA, SQIVND (reference sequence). The CDR3 covers 12 residues. Trimming at V came to 9 bases and at J to 2 bases, leaving 1 base not matched to a gene.

The rearrangement uses TRBV14 and TRBJ1-2; D is undetermined. Trimming removed 2 bases at V and 10 bases at J, with 14 bases between. Germline assignment: CDR1 SGHDN and CDR2 FVKESK. There are 13 residues in the CDR3. CDR3 region: CASSQFITVDYTF. DNA of the CDR3: TGTGCCAGCAGCCAATTTATTACTGTTGACTACACCTTC.

This clonotype was found a few times. This chain connects TRBV24-1 to TRBJ2-3; TRBD2 matches 12 bases. Germline V lookup: CDR1 KGHDR, CDR2 SFDVKD. CDR3 size: 14 residues. Unmatched junction bases numbered 5, after V lost 8 bases and J lost 6 bases. CDR3 residues: CATTRGTSGDTQYF. CDR3 coding DNA: TGTGCCACCACCCGGGGGACTAGCGGGGATACGCAGTATTTT.